These 9 T cell receptor beta chains were all obtained from the same sample, sequenced in a study of identical twins. Each CDR3 protein is one row after TCRdb ran MiXCR on the 5' RACE reads. In the table there are fewer than 650,000 distinct CDR3 sequences, about 7.6% of which are singletons. These sequences were also reported in another study, on yellow fever vaccine responses in identical twins.

The sequencing input was PBMCs. Every receptor here comes from a woman between 18 and 29 years old in good health.

This chain joins TRBV12-3 or TRBV12-4 and TRBJ1-5, with 8 bases matching TRBD1. Germline trimming cut 6 bases from V and 5 bases from J; bases unmatched to any gene: 6. The CDR3 is 14 amino acids. The CDR3 bases are TGTGCCAGCAGAGGACAGGGTTCTGATCAGCCCCAGCATTTT. Its protein product is CASRGQGSDQPQHF.

This clonotype appeared a few times. The V call is TRBV24-1, the J call TRBJ1-2; D uncertain. This CDR3 is built from 14 residues. V dropped 0 bases and J dropped 2 bases, with 6 bases sitting between them. Germline CDR1 reads KGHDR; CDR2 reads SFDVKD. The CDR3 nucleotides read TGTGCCACCAGTGATTTGTGGGAGAACTATGGCTACACCTTC. This gives the protein CATSDLWENYGYTF.

This clonotype was counted between two and nine times. The chain joins TRBV28 to TRBJ1-5; the D is unclear. The CDR3 sequence is 13 residues long. V lost 3 bases to trimming and J lost 6 bases, with 9 bases between them. Germline CDR1 and CDR2: MDHEN and SYDVKM. CDR3 sequence: CASSFFSGQPQHF. In DNA form, the CDR3 reads TGTGCCAGCAGTTTTTTCTCTGGTCAGCCCCAGCATTTT.

Only a few counts were recorded for this clonotype. The gene calls are TRBV27 and TRBJ2-7; 7 bases agree with TRBD1. Trimming took 4 bases from V and 6 from J; bases not matched to a gene: 12. From germline, CDR1 is MNHEY and CDR2 SMNVEV (reference sequence). The CDR3 length is 15 residues. The CDR3 coding sequence is TGTGCCAGCAGTTCTATGACAGGGTATACTACCGAGCAGTACTTC. It specifies CASSSMTGYTTEQYF.

This clonotype occurred many times. This chain joins TRBV29-1 and TRBJ2-7; D ambiguous. This CDR3 is built from 11 residues. Germline loops: CDR1 SQVTM, CDR2 ANQGSEA. Trimming stripped 7 bases from V and 1 base from J, with 8 bases between. CDR3: CSAEESYEQYF. CDR3 coding DNA: TGCAGCGCCGAGGAGTCCTACGAGCAGTACTTC.

In this sample, this clonotype turned up a few times. The chain carries TRBV6-2 or TRBV6-3 and TRBJ2-7; TRBD2 aligns across 9 bases. The length of the CDR3 is 13 residues. Germline V gives CDR1 MNHEY, CDR2 SVGEGT. V was pared by 6 bases and J by 3 bases, with 3 bases of the junction left unmatched. CDR3 protein: CASRPSGVYEQYF. Written as DNA, the CDR3 is TGTGCCAGCAGACCTAGCGGGGTCTACGAGCAGTACTTC.

V usage is TRBV20-1 and J usage is TRBJ2-1; the match to TRBD2 covers 13 bases. Germline V lookup: CDR1 DFQATT, CDR2 SNEGSKA (reference sequence). This CDR3 has 14 amino acids. Unmatched junction bases numbered 6, after V lost 6 bases and J lost 7 bases. The CDR3 is CSARTSGSLNEQFF. CDR3 nucleotide sequence: TGCAGTGCGAGGACTAGCGGGAGCCTTAATGAGCAGTTCTTC.

This clonotype has just a few counts. The genes are TRBV7-2 and TRBJ2-3, with 7 bases matching TRBD1. V shed 5 bases, J shed 0 bases, and the junction held 5 bases outside the gene matches. This CDR3 region has 15 residues. CDR1 is SGHTA, CDR2 FQGNSA, per germline. The CDR3 DNA reads TGTGCCAGCAGCGACAGGGCCTTTAGCACAGATACGCAGTATTTT. Translating it yields CASSDRAFSTDTQYF.

In its sample, this clonotype was seen a few times. This chain's CDR3 is CSARAWNTEAFF. In nucleotides, the CDR3 is TGCAGTGCTAGAGCTTGGAACACTGAAGCTTTCTTT. This rearrangement joins TRBV20-1 to TRBJ1-1, with D unclear. Germline-derived CDR1 and CDR2 are DFQATT and SNEGSKA (reference sequence). This CDR3 comprises 12 residues. The V and J ends lost 1 base and 1 base respectively, with 4 bases between them.